This T cell receptor (beta chain) was recorded in a study of T-cell memory formation after mild COVID-19. At the level of the study: The TCR clusters were mostly specific to one donor. Study outcomes and limitations: Second-wave clones peaking on day 37 lacked confirmed SARS-CoV-2 specificity. Researchers found some responding clones in pre-infection memory, a sign that cross-reactive memory joined.

The CDR3 contains 13 residues. The germline CDR1 and CDR2 sequences are MNHEY and SVGAGI. This clonotype was detected only a few times. Its antigen is as yet unknown. The TCR alpha and TCR beta cDNA libraries, bearing sample barcodes and UMIs, were generated by 5'RACE using constant-segment primers. TCRdb independently ran MiXCR on the 5' RACE reads; one entry per CDR3 protein. The repertoire holds 190,000 or so distinct CDR3 sequences, with roughly a fifth as singletons. V is TRBV6-5 and J is TRBJ2-5; a weak D match, TRBD2 (5 bases). Sequencing was carried out using PBMCs or a T cell subset sorted from them (not recorded which). The receptor comes from an adult woman who had mild COVID-19 (a few samples of this study predate the infection). Cell type and time point are not known. The CDR3 region has the DNA TGTGTCGTGGGAGAACTCCATGAGGAGACCCAGTACTTC. Translating it yields CVVGELHEETQYF.